These 31 T cell receptor beta chains were sequenced from one sample in a study of T cell repertoires in cytomegalovirus infection. TCRdb ran MiXCR on the reads and lists one entry per CDR3 protein. The data show hundreds of thousands of distinct CDR3 sequences, approximately 24% seen once. The material sequenced was CD8+ T cells from PBMCs. All receptors derive from a human donor in good health (CMV status not recorded). Some clones in this sample may be carry-over from other donors' samples.

The rearrangement joins TRBV7-6 to TRBJ2-5, with TRBD2 identical over 8 bases. This CDR3 has 17 residues. Trimming removed 4 bases from V and 2 bases from J; junction bases left unmatched: 12. The germline V gene has CDR1 SGHVS and CDR2 FNYEAQ. The CDR3 bases are TGTGCCAGCAGCTCTGGGGCCGGCGGGGGGCTGCAAGAGACCCAGTACTTC. It encodes CASSSGAGGGLQETQYF.

This clonotype was found a few times. This chain uses TRBV10-3 with TRBJ2-1, with D perhaps matching TRBD1 (6 bases). This CDR3 spans 11 amino acids. V lost 3 bases to trimming and J lost 12 bases, with 9 bases between them. CDR1 and CDR2 (germline): ENHRY, SYGVKD. DNA for the CDR3: TGTGCCATCAGTGATGGGGGCTTGCAGTTCTTC. As protein: CAISDGGLQFF.

The chain uses TRBV19 and TRBJ1-5; D is unresolved. CDR1 and CDR2 (germline): LNHDA, SQIVND (reference sequence). The CDR3 loop spans 15 amino acids. V shed 6 bases and J shed 6 bases, with 18 bases lying between them. The CDR3 DNA is TGTGCCAGTAGCCTTCAGGACGAGTGGGGTCAGCCCCAGCATTTT. Translating gives CASSLQDEWGQPQHF.

Details on this clonotype: Just one base apart from a much larger clone, this may be a read error. J is TRBJ2-1 and V is TRBV19; 10 bases fit TRBD2. The V gene's germline CDR1 is LNHDA and CDR2 SQIVND (reference sequence). This CDR3 spans 16 amino acids. The DNA for the CDR3 is TGTACCAGTCGCCACTTTGGAGCGGGGGGGCCTGATGAGCAGTTCTTC. Protein sequence: CTSRHFGAGGPDEQFF. Drawing the rest from reference TRBV19 and TRBJ2-1, the complete variable domain is DGGITQSPKYLFRKEGQNVTLSCEQNLNHDAMYWYRQDPGQGLRLIYYSQIVNDFQKGDIAEGYSVSREKKESFPLTVTSAQKNPTAFYLCTSRHFGAGGPDEQFFGPGTRLTVL.

The chain has TRBV7-8 and TRBJ2-1; a possible D gene is TRBD1 (6 bases). V was clipped by 5 bases and J by 4 bases, with 15 bases between them. Germline CDR1 SGHVS, CDR2 FQNEAQ. CDR3 size: 15 residues. CDR3 loop: CASSVANRAYNEQFF. The CDR3 DNA reads as TGTGCCAGCAGCGTCGCGAACAGGGCGTACAATGAGCAGTTCTTC. The whole variable domain, filled in from reference TRBV7-8 and TRBJ2-1, reads GAGVSQSPRYKVAKRGQDVALRCDPISGHVSLFWYQQALGQGPEFLTYFQNEAQLDKSGLPSDRFFAERPEGSVSTLKIQRTQQEDSAVYLCASSVANRAYNEQFFGPGTRLTVL.

The V call is TRBV9, the J call TRBJ2-3, with 9 nucleotides matching TRBD2. This CDR3 is 15 amino acids long. The V and J ends lost 4 bases and 6 bases, in that order; junction bases with no gene match: 9. Germline V gene lookup returns CDR1 SGDLS and CDR2 YYNGEE. CDR3: CASSPTGGGADTQYF. CDR3 coding DNA: TGTGCCAGCAGCCCAACGGGCGGGGGGGCTGATACGCAGTATTTT.

This chain links TRBV29-1 with TRBJ2-5; TRBD2 is a possible D gene (7 bases). The germline V gene has CDR1 SQVTM and CDR2 ANQGSEA. V dropped 7 bases and J dropped 5 bases, with 17 bases sitting between them. This CDR3 is built from 13 residues. CDR3 bases: TGCAGCGCCCGGTCGGGGGGCAACGAGACCCAGTACTTC. Amino acids: CSARSGGNETQYF.

The chain joins TRBV5-1 to TRBJ2-1; 13 positions agree with TRBD2. This CDR3 has 16 residues. The V gene's germline CDR1 is SGHRS and CDR2 YFSETQ. With 4 bases clipped from V and 9 bases from J, the junction kept 10 bases outside the gene matches. The CDR3 protein is CASSLWTSGGSSEQFF. CDR3 coding DNA: TGCGCCAGCAGCCTGTGGACTAGCGGGGGCAGTTCTGAGCAGTTCTTC.

This chain joins TRBV7-3 and TRBJ1-1; 7 positions agree with TRBD1. Looked up from germline, CDR1 is SGHTA and CDR2 is FQGTGA. The junction had 5 bases not matched to a gene; V was cut back by 1 base and J by 0 bases. This CDR3 region has 16 residues. This CDR3 is CASSLMGQTVNTEAFF. The CDR3 region has the DNA TGTGCCAGCAGCTTAATGGGACAGACTGTGAACACTGAAGCTTTCTTT.

This clonotype was recorded a few times. The rearrangement joins TRBV11-3 to TRBJ2-1; D possibly corresponds to TRBD2 (6 bases). V dropped 1 base and J dropped 8 bases, with 15 bases sitting between them. This CDR3 region has 15 residues. Looked up from germline, CDR1 is SGHNT and CDR2 is YENEEA. The CDR3 coding sequence is TGTGCCAGCAGCTTAGTCCCGGGACTGCTGGATGAGCAGTTCTTC. Translation gives CASSLVPGLLDEQFF.

This clonotype occurred many times. The chain employs TRBV7-8 and TRBJ2-6; D is ambiguous. From germline, CDR1 is SGHVS and CDR2 FQNEAQ. CDR3 length: 14 residues. V lost 5 bases, J lost 4 bases, and 9 bases lay in between. CDR3 bases: TGTGCCAGCAGCCAAGGTACCGGGGCCAACGTCCTGACTTTC. Protein product: CASSQGTGANVLTF.

This clonotype was seen only a few times. The V gene is TRBV10-3, the J gene TRBJ2-1, with TRBD2 matching over 7 bases. CDR3 length: 17 residues. The V gene's germline CDR1 is ENHRY and CDR2 SYGVKD. Trimming removed 3 bases from V and 0 bases from J; junction bases left unmatched: 8. CDR3 coding DNA: TGTGCCATCAGTGAACCCGTAGCGGGTAGCTCCTACAATGAGCAGTTCTTC. It translates to CAISEPVAGSSYNEQFF.

In its sample, this clonotype was seen a few times. The chain joins TRBV29-1 to TRBJ1-2, with a possible D match to TRBD1 (5 bases). V was shortened by 3 bases and J by 4 bases, with 12 bases between the two germline ends. Germline CDR1 and CDR2: SQVTM and ANQGSEA. The CDR3 totals 13 residues. The CDR3 is CSVDRAGAYGYTF. The CDR3 region has the DNA TGCAGCGTTGATAGAGCCGGGGCCTATGGCTACACCTTC.

The chain links TRBV27 to TRBJ2-7; 8 bases map to TRBD1. Germline V gives CDR1 MNHEY, CDR2 SMNVEV (reference sequence). Losses at the gene ends were 5 bases for V and 6 bases for J; bases not matched to a gene: 6. This CDR3 is 13 amino acids long. The CDR3 DNA reads TGTGCCAGCAGTACCTCGACAGGGGCCGAGCAGTACTTC. Translation gives CASSTSTGAEQYF.

This chain uses TRBV20-1 with TRBJ2-3, with 9 positions matching TRBD1. V trimming: 4 bases; J trimming: 6 bases; junction bases outside the gene matches: 11. CDR3 length: 15 amino acids. Germline V CDR1 and CDR2: DFQATT, SNEGSKA (reference sequence). The CDR3 is CSATLGTGYYDTQYF. In nucleotides, the CDR3 is TGCAGTGCTACCCTCGGGACAGGGTATTATGATACGCAGTATTTT.

As DNA, the CDR3 is TGTGCCAGCAGTGGGTCGGAGGACCCTTATAGCAATCAGCCCCAGCATTTT. Amino acids: CASSGSEDPYSNQPQHF. The chain recombines TRBV28 with TRBJ1-5, with D unresolved. V was trimmed by 5 bases and J by 0 bases, leaving 17 bases between them. Per the germline V gene, CDR1 is MDHEN and CDR2 is SYDVKM. There are 17 residues in the CDR3.

This clonotype was counted a few times. This chain connects TRBV20-1 to TRBJ1-2; D is undetermined. In germline, CDR1 is DFQATT, CDR2 SNEGSKA (reference sequence). V was clipped by 1 base and J by 9 bases, with 6 bases between them. The CDR3 loop spans 10 amino acids. CDR3 sequence reads: CSARVGSYTF. The DNA of the CDR3 is TGCAGTGCTAGAGTGGGCAGCTACACCTTC.

There are many counts of this clonotype. The CDR3: CASSLSGVPSYNEQFF. CDR3 DNA sequence: TGTGCCAGCAGCTTATCGGGGGTACCCTCCTACAATGAGCAGTTCTTC. The chain couples TRBV7-8 to TRBJ2-1, with D maybe TRBD2 (6 bases). This CDR3 is built from 16 residues. In germline, CDR1 is SGHVS, CDR2 FQNEAQ. The V end was cut by 2 bases, the J end by 0 bases, with 11 bases between.

In its sample, this clonotype was seen a few times. The chain employs TRBV15 and TRBJ2-3; TRBD2 agrees at 9 bases. The CDR3 runs 16 residues. Germline V gives CDR1 LNHNV, CDR2 YYDKDF (reference sequence). V lost 0 bases and J lost 2; bases outside the gene matches: 3. CDR3 nucleotide sequence: TGTGCCACCAGCAGAGATCTAGCGGGACACACAGATACGCAGTATTTT. Translation: CATSRDLAGHTDTQYF.

The genes are TRBV20-1 and TRBJ2-3; 7 bases align to TRBD2. The CDR3 loop spans 16 amino acids. V lost 0 bases, J lost 0 bases, and 6 bases stayed unmatched. Germline V gives CDR1 DFQATT, CDR2 SNEGSKA (reference sequence). In DNA, the CDR3 is TGCAGTGCTAGAGATGGTAGCGGGCTTAGCACAGATACGCAGTATTTT. Translated, it gives CSARDGSGLSTDTQYF.

This clonotype was seen a few times. The chain carries TRBV12-3 or TRBV12-4 and TRBJ2-3, with 9 bases that match TRBD1. Trimming cost V 4 bases and J 4 bases; bases outside gene matches: 6. CDR3 length: 15 amino acids. The CDR3 DNA is TGTGCCAGCAGTTCGGGACAGGGTGGTGCAGATACGCAGTATTTT. Translation gives CASSSGQGGADTQYF.

The chain has TRBV29-1 and TRBJ2-5, with D possibly matching TRBD1 (6 bases). Trimming stripped 6 bases from V and 2 bases from J, with 10 bases between. The CDR3 has 12 residues. Looked up from germline, CDR1 is SQVTM and CDR2 is ANQGSEA. The DNA of the CDR3 is TGCAGCGTGGGGACAAAACAAGAGACCCAGTACTTC. It encodes CSVGTKQETQYF.

This clonotype showed up just a few times. The J gene is TRBJ2-5, the V gene TRBV10-3; 9 positions match TRBD1. Unmatched junction bases numbered 8, after V lost 5 bases and J lost 1 base. CDR3 length equals 16 residues. Germline CDR1 is ENHRY and CDR2 is SYGVKD. The CDR3 reads CAISSTGGAGQETQYF. The CDR3 nucleotides are TGTGCCATCAGTTCTACAGGGGGCGCTGGCCAAGAGACCCAGTACTTC.

This clonotype was counted only a few times. J is TRBJ1-6 and V is TRBV7-3; D is ambiguous. This CDR3 is built from 15 residues. Trimming left V 5 bases short and J 10 bases short, with 18 bases between. Germline-derived CDR1 and CDR2 are SGHTA and FQGTGA. As DNA, the CDR3 is TGTGCCAGCAGCCAAGGGTCCCACAGCCTCTCACCCCTCCACTTT. It translates to CASSQGSHSLSPLHF.

This clonotype has ten or more counts. The chain carries TRBV12-3 or TRBV12-4 and TRBJ2-7; 8 bases are a match to TRBD1. The V and J ends lost 0 bases and 3 bases, in that order; junction bases with no gene match: 7. The CDR3 spans 16 residues. The CDR3 DNA is TGTGCCAGCAGTTTAGCGTGGGGACAGGCAATCTACGAGCAGTACTTC. Translated, it gives CASSLAWGQAIYEQYF.

The sample holds a few counts of this clonotype. V is TRBV28 and J is TRBJ1-2; D is possibly TRBD1 (5 bases). V gave up 2 bases and J gave up 4 bases, with 23 bases separating them. This CDR3 comprises 18 residues. Germline CDR1 and CDR2: MDHEN and SYDVKM. The DNA of the CDR3 is TGTGCCAGCAGTTTAGCCGGAGGGGACGGAGCCTCTAGCTATGGCTACACCTTC. As protein: CASSLAGGDGASSYGYTF.

This clonotype was seen more than once but under ten times. The chain combines TRBV29-1 with TRBJ2-3, with D tentatively TRBD1 (6 bases). Germline CDR1 reads SQVTM; CDR2 reads ANQGSEA. Trimming left V 4 bases short and J 4 bases short, with 21 bases between. The CDR3 has 16 amino acids. CDR3 region: CSVVSSGAILADTQYF. The CDR3 DNA is TGCAGCGTTGTTTCGTCAGGGGCCATTCTGGCAGATACGCAGTATTTT.

The chain has TRBV5-1 and TRBJ2-1, with unresolved D. V was shortened by 7 bases and J by 0 bases, with 14 bases between the two germline ends. The CDR3 is made up of 15 amino acids. Germline CDR1 is SGHRS and CDR2 is YFSETQ. Here the CDR3 reads CASLDGVSSYNEQFF. CDR3 coding DNA: TGCGCCAGCCTGGATGGCGTGAGCTCCTACAATGAGCAGTTCTTC.

This chain uses TRBV4-3 with TRBJ1-2; 7 bases match TRBD1. Germline CDR1 LGHNA, CDR2 YSLEER. The junction had 11 bases not matched to a gene; V was cut back by 0 bases and J by 4 bases. This CDR3 is built from 17 residues. CDR3 DNA: TGCGCCAGCAGCCAAGAATACGGGACAGAAGATTTCTATGGCTACACCTTC. Its protein product is CASSQEYGTEDFYGYTF.

The gene calls are TRBV7-6 and TRBJ2-3; D perhaps matches TRBD2 (6 bases). V gave up 2 bases and J gave up 2 bases, with 14 bases separating them. Looked up from germline, CDR1 is SGHVS and CDR2 is FNYEAQ. The CDR3 loop spans 16 amino acids. The CDR3 DNA reads TGTGCCAGCAGCTTAATTAGCGGAATTTCCACAGATACGCAGTATTTT. Residues: CASSLISGISTDTQYF.

This clonotype was found a few times. This rearrangement joins TRBV15 to TRBJ2-7; the D gene is possibly TRBD2 (5 bases). Trimming cost V 4 bases and J 4 bases, with 17 bases left between them. The CDR3 contains 15 residues. Germline CDR1 LNHNV, CDR2 YYDKDF (reference sequence). CDR3 protein: CATSTLPGIPYEQYV. CDR3 in DNA: TGTGCCACCAGCACCCTACCGGGAATCCCATACGAGCAGTACGTC.